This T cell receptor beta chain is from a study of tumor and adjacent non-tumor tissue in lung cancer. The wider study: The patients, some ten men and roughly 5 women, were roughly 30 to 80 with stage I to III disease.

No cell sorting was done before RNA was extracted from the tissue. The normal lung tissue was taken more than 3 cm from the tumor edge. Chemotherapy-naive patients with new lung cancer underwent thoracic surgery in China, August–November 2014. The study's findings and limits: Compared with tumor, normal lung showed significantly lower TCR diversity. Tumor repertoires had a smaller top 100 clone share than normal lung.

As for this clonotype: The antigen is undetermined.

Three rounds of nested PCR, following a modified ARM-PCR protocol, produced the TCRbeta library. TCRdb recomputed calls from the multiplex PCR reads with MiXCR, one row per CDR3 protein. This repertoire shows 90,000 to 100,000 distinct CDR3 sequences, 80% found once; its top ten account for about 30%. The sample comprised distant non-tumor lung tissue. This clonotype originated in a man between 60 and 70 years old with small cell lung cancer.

CDR3 protein: CASRMRADYNSSFHF. The DNA of the CDR3 is TGTGCCAGCCGGATGCGGGCAGATTATAATTCATCCTTCCACTTT. The chain joins TRBV6-5 to TRBJ1-6, with D unclear. V shed 8 bases and J shed 17 bases, with 28 bases lying between them. The germline V gene encodes CDR1 MNHEY and CDR2 SVGAGI. This CDR3 is 15 amino acids long.